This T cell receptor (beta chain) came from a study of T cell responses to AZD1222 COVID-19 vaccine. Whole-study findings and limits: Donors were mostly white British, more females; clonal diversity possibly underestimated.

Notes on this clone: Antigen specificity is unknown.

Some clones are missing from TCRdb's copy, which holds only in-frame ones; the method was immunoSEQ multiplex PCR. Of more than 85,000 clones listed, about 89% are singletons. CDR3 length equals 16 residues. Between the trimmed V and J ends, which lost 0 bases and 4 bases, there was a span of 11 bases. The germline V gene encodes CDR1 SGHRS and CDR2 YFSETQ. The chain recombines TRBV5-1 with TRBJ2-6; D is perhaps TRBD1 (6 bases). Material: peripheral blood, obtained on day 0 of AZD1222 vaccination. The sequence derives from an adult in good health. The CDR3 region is CASSLGWGQGANVLTF. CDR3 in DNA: TGCGCCAGCAGCTTGGGATGGGGGCAAGGGGCCAACGTCCTGACTTTC.